This TCR beta chain was obtained from a study of cytomegalovirus exposure and HLA in healthy donors. Study summary: T cells numbering around 190 million yielded more than 100 million unique TCR beta sequences in an earlier analysis. Regarding the study as a whole: Follow-up analysis seemed to connect common viral pathogens with several of the most significant clusters identified.

Healthy people donating bone marrow made up the donors. V lost 2 bases, J lost 8 bases, and 4 bases lay in between. Per germline, CDR1 SGHTA and CDR2 FQGNSA. The CDR3 is made up of 11 amino acids. Vbeta (60) and Jbeta (13) primers were used in the PCR. The method was immunoSEQ multiplex PCR; TCRdb's version includes in-frame clones alone and lacks a portion of them. The repertoire holds about 200,000 clones, with more than 60% as singletons. About this clone itself: What it binds is not known.

Sequenced: PBMCs. The chain links TRBV7-2 to TRBJ2-1; D gene ambiguous. The sequence derives from a woman aged 30 to 39 in good health and CMV-seropositive. The CDR3 region is CASSLFDEQFF. DNA of the CDR3: TGTGCCAGCAGCTTATTCGATGAGCAGTTCTTC.